These 15 T cell receptor beta chains were sequenced from one sample in a study of blood T cell repertoires in COVID-19. The method was immunoSEQ multiplex PCR; TCRdb's version includes in-frame clones alone and lacks a portion of them. The sample consists of 150,000 to 200,000 clones, around 85% of them appearing once. What was sequenced was peripheral blood. These receptors all come from a woman aged 60-75 years with acute or convalescent COVID-19.

CDR3 DNA: TGTGCCAGCAGCTTCGCCAGGGACACTGAAGCTTTCTTT. It encodes CASSFARDTEAFF. V is TRBV7-2 and J is TRBJ1-1, with D perhaps TRBD1 (5 bases). This CDR3 comprises 13 residues. Trimming removed 3 bases at V and 3 bases at J, with 8 bases between. Germline CDR1 reads SGHTA; CDR2 reads FQGNSA.

The chain uses TRBV30 and TRBJ2-3, with D possibly being TRBD2 (6 bases). This CDR3 is built from 15 residues. V lost 1 base to trimming and J lost 0 bases, with 11 bases between them. The germline V gene encodes CDR1 GTSNPN and CDR2 SVGIG (reference sequence). CDR3 sequence reads: CAWSGGTVSTDTQYF. DNA for the CDR3: TGTGCCTGGAGTGGGGGGACTGTAAGCACAGATACGCAGTATTTT.

The chain has TRBV20-1 and TRBJ1-1; unclear D gene. Looked up from germline, CDR1 is DFQATT and CDR2 is SNEGSKA (reference sequence). The V end lost 3 bases, the J end lost 7 bases, and 9 bases lay between the germline ends. The CDR3 has 11 residues. For the CDR3, the DNA is TGCAGTGCTAGTTCGGGATTTGAAGCTTTCTTT. Its translation: CSASSGFEAFF.

V usage is TRBV3-1 (or the pseudogene TRBV3-2) and J usage is TRBJ2-3; D may be TRBD2 (5 bases). Trimming took 1 base from V and 0 from J, leaving 20 bases between them. Germline V gene lookup returns CDR1 LGHDT and CDR2 YNNKEL (reference sequence). This CDR3 has 19 residues. The CDR3 here is CASSQVISGALASTDTQYF. As DNA, the CDR3 is TGTGCCAGCAGCCAAGTAATAAGCGGAGCTCTAGCAAGCACAGATACGCAGTATTTT.

CDR3 protein: CAISEFASRDNEQFF. The CDR3 DNA reads as TGTGCCATCAGTGAGTTCGCTAGCCGGGACAATGAGCAGTTCTTC. V gene TRBV10-3 combines with J gene TRBJ2-1, with D perhaps matching TRBD2 (5 bases). CDR3 length equals 15 residues. V was shortened by 1 base and J by 5 bases, with 12 bases between the two germline ends. From germline, CDR1 is ENHRY and CDR2 SYGVKD.

The chain links TRBV5-8 to TRBJ1-2, with D possibly TRBD1 on 5 matching bases. Trimming took off 5 bases at V and 0 bases at J, with 17 bases between the two ends. CDR3 length: 16 residues. The germline CDR1 and CDR2 sequences are SGHTS and YDEGEE. The CDR3 DNA reads TGTGCCAGCAGTTATATTACAGGAACTTCTAACTATGGCTACACCTTC. Translating it yields CASSYITGTSNYGYTF.

The CDR3 nucleotides read TGTGCCAGTAGGACGTTAGCGGGAGGGCCGAGCGGGGAGCTGTTTTTT. This translates into CASRTLAGGPSGELFF. The chain carries TRBV19 and TRBJ2-2; 11 bases agree with TRBD2. The V gene end was trimmed by 6 bases and the J gene end by 7 bases; junction bases not matched to a gene: 10. Germline V gives CDR1 LNHDA, CDR2 SQIVND (reference sequence). There are 16 residues in the CDR3.

The gene calls are TRBV19 and TRBJ1-2; 10 bases agree with TRBD1. Looked up from germline, CDR1 is LNHDA and CDR2 is SQIVND (reference sequence). The CDR3 is 14 amino acids. Unmatched junction bases numbered 8, after V lost 5 bases and J lost 8 bases. CDR3 residues: CASSFSGQGVGYTF. The CDR3, as DNA: TGTGCCAGTAGTTTCTCAGGACAGGGGGTAGGCTACACCTTC.

This clone appeared once. The chain couples TRBV11-3 to TRBJ1-2; TRBD1 might be the D (6 bases). This CDR3 spans 15 amino acids. V lost 3 bases to trimming and J lost 7 bases, with 18 bases between them. Germline CDR1 is SGHNT and CDR2 is YENEEA. CDR3 bases: TGTGCCAGCAGCTTCTCCCGGGGGGGGCGAGTTGGCTACACCTTC. This encodes CASSFSRGGRVGYTF.

The chain is built from TRBV9 and TRBJ1-3; D possibly corresponds to TRBD1 (6 bases). This CDR3 has 15 amino acids. V was cut by 5 bases and J by 0 bases, with 12 bases left in between. Germline V gene sequence: CDR1 SGDLS, CDR2 YYNGEE. The CDR3 region has the DNA TGTGCCAGCAGTTCTACAGGGAGCTCTGGAAACACCATATATTTT. As protein: CASSSTGSSGNTIYF.

The gene calls are TRBV18 and TRBJ2-2; TRBD2 might be the D (6 bases). The CDR3 totals 15 residues. Trimming took 3 bases from V and 3 from J, leaving 11 bases between them. From germline, CDR1 is KGHSH and CDR2 LQKENI. CDR3 bases: TGTGCCAGCTCACCGGAGGCGGGGCACACCGGGGAGCTGTTTTTT. This codes for CASSPEAGHTGELFF.

V usage is TRBV5-1 and J usage is TRBJ2-1, with 7 bases lining up with TRBD1. This CDR3 is 16 amino acids long. Germline CDR1 is SGHRS and CDR2 is YFSETQ. The trim removed 7 bases at V and 1 base at J, leaving 11 bases unmatched. The CDR3 sequence: CASSIRGLGSYNEQFF. For the CDR3, the DNA is TGCGCCAGCTCCATAAGGGGGCTTGGGTCCTACAATGAGCAGTTCTTC.

This chain links TRBV4-1 with TRBJ1-5; D ambiguous. CDR3 length: 15 residues. In germline, CDR1 is MGHRA, CDR2 YSYEKL. V lost 0 bases, J lost 0 bases, and 6 bases lay in between. The DNA of the CDR3 is TGCGCCAGCAGCCAAGATTTCAATAGCAATCAGCCCCAGCATTTT. It translates to CASSQDFNSNQPQHF.

The CDR3 reads CASSLLGGSEQYV. DNA for the CDR3: TGTGCCAGCAGCTTACTAGGGGGCAGCGAGCAGTACGTC. The J gene is TRBJ2-7, the V gene TRBV5-5, with 7 nucleotides matching TRBD1. Germline V gives CDR1 SGHKS, CDR2 YYEKEE (reference sequence). The CDR3 loop spans 13 amino acids. V was clipped by 2 bases and J by 6 bases; unmatched bases: 5.

The chain carries TRBV5-1 and TRBJ2-6; TRBD1 matches 9 bases. The CDR3 is made up of 16 amino acids. V shed 5 bases, J shed 2 bases, and the junction held 5 bases outside the gene matches. Germline V gene sequence: CDR1 SGHRS, CDR2 YFSETQ. The CDR3 DNA is TGCGCCAGCAGTCGACAGGGGGGCGCTGGGGCCAACGTCCTGACTTTC. It specifies CASSRQGGAGANVLTF.